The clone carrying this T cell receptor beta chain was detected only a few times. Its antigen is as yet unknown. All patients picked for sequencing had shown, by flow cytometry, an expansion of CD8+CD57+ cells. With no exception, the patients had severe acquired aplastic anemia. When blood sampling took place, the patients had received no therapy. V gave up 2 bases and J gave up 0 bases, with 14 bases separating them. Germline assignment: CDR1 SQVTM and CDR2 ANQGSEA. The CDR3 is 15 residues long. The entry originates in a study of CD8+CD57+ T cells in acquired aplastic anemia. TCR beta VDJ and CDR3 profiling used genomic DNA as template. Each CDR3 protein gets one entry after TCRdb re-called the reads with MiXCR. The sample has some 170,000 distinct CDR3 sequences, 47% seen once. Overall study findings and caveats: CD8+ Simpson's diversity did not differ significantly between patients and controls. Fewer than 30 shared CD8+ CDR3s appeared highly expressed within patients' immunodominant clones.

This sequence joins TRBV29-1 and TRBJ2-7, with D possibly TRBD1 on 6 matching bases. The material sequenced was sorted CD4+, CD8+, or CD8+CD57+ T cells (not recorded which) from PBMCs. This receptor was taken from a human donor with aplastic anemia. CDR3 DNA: TGCAGCGTTGAAACGCAGGACAGTTTCTCCTACGAGCAGTACTTC. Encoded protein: CSVETQDSFSYEQYF.